This T cell receptor (beta chain) was sequenced for a study of T cell responses to AZD1222 COVID-19 vaccine. Profiling relied on immunoSEQ multiplex PCR, and the TCRdb table lists in-frame clones only, not all of them. The sample has approximately 170,000 clones, almost 90% seen once; the top ten hold around 10%. Pooling of second doses given at about 4 or about 12 weeks was done. Germline values: CDR1 SGHRS, CDR2 YFSETQ. V lost 0 bases, J lost 3 bases, and 12 bases lay in between. CDR3 length: 15 residues. Sample: peripheral blood, taken 28 days after the second AZD1222 dose. J is TRBJ1-2 and V is TRBV5-1, with D perhaps matching TRBD1 (5 bases). This sequence was found in an adult who received the AZD1222 COVID-19 vaccine. As DNA, the CDR3 is TGCGCCAGCAGCTTGGGGGGCGGAGACGACTATGGCTACACCTTC. Its translation is CASSLGGGDDYGYTF.